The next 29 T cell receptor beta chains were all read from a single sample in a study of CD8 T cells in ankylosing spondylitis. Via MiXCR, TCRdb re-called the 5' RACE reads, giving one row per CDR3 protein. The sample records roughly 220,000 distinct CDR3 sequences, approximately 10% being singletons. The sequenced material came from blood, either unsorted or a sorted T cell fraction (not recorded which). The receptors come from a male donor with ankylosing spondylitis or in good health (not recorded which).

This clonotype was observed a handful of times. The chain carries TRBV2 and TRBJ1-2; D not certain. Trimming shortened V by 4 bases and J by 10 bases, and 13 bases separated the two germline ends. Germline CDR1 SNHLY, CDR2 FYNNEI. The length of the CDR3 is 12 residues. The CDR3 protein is CASSGNSESYTF. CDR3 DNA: TGTGCCAGCAGTGGGAACAGCGAATCCTACACCTTC.

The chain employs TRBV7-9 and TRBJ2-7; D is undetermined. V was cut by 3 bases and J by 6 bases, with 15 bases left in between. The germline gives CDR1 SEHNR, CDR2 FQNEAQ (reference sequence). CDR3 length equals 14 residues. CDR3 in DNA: TGTGCCAGCAGCTTCGGTGCCACCTTCGCCGAGCAGTACTTC. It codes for CASSFGATFAEQYF.

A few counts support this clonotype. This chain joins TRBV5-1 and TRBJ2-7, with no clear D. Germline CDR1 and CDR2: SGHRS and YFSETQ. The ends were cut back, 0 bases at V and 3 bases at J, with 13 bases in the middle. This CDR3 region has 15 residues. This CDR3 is CASSLEIYGGYEQYF. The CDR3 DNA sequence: TGCGCCAGCAGCTTGGAGATCTACGGCGGCTACGAGCAGTACTTC.

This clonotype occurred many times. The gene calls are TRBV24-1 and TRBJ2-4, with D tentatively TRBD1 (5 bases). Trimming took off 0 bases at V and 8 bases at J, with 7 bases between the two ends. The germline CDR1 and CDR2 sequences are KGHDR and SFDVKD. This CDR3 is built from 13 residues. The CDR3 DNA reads TGTGCCACCAGTGATTTGAAGGGGCACATTCAGTACTTC. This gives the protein CATSDLKGHIQYF.

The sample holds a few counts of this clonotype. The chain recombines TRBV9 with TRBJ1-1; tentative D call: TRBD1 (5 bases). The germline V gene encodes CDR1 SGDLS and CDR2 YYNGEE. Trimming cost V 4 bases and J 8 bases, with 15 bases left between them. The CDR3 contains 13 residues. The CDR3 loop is CASSPGPGIEAFF. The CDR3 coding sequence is TGTGCCAGCAGCCCAGGCCCAGGGATCGAAGCTTTCTTT.

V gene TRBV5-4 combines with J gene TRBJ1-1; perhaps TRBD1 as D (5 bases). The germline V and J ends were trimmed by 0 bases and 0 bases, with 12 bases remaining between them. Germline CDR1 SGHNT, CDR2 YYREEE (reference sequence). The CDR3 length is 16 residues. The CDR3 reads CASSLAGGSLNTEAFF. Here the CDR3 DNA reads TGTGCCAGCAGCTTGGCCGGGGGGAGCTTGAACACTGAAGCTTTCTTT.

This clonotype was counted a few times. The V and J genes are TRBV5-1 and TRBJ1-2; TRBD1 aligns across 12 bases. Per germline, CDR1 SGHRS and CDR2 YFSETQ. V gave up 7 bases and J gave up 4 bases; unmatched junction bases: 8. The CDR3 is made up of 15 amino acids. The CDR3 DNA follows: TGCGCCAGCCGTCCGGGACAGGGGGCGACCTATGGCTACACCTTC. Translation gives CASRPGQGATYGYTF.

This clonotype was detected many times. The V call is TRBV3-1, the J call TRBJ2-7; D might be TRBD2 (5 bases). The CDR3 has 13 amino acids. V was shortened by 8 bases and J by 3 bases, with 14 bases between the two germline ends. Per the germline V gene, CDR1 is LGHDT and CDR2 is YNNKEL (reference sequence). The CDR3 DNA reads TGTGCCAGCGCCTTCGGGATGAACTACGAGCAGTACTTC. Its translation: CASAFGMNYEQYF.

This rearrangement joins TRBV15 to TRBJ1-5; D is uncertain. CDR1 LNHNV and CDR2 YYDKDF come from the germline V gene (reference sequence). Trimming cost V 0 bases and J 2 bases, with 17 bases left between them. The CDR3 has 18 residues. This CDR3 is CATSRDKISGGGNQPQHF. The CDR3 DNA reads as TGTGCCACCAGCAGAGATAAGATCAGCGGTGGCGGCAATCAGCCCCAGCATTTT.

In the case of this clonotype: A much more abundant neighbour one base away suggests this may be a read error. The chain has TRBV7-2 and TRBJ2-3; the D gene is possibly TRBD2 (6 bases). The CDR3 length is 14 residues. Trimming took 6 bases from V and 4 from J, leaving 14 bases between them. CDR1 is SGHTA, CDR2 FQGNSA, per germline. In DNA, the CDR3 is TGTGCCAGCAGGGAGGGGATTCCTCCAGATACGCAGTATTTT. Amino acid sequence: CASREGIPPDTQYF. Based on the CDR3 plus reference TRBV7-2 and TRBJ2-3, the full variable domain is GAGVSQSPSNKVTEKGKDVELRCDPISGHTALYWYRQSLGQGLEFLIYFQGNSAPDKSGLPSDRFSAERTGGSVSTLTIQRTQQEDSAVYLCASREGIPPDTQYFGPGTRLTVL.

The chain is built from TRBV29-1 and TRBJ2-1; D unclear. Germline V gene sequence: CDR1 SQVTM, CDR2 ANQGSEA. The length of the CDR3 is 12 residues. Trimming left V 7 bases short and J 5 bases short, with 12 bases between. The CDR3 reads CSAADGHNEQFF. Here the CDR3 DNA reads TGCAGCGCTGCGGACGGACACAATGAGCAGTTCTTC.

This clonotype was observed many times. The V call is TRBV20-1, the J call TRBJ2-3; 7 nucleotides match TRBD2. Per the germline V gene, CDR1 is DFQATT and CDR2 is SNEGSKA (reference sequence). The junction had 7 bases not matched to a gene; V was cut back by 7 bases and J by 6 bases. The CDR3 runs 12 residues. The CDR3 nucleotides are TGCAGTGGCGAAAGCGGGGTTGATACGCAGTATTTT. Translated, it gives CSGESGVDTQYF.

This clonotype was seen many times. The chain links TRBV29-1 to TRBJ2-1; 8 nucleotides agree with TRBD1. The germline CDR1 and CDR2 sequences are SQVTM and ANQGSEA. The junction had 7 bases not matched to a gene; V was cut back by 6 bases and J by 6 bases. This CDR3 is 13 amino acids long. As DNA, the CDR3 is TGCAGCGTCGGACAGGGTGTCCTCAATGAGCAGTTCTTC. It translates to CSVGQGVLNEQFF.

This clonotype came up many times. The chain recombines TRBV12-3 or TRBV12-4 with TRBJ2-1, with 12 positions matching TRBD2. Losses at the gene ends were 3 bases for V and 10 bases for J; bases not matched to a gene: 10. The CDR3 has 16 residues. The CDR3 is CASSFEASGGVREQFF. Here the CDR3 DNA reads TGTGCCAGCAGTTTTGAGGCTAGCGGGGGGGTTCGGGAGCAGTTCTTC.

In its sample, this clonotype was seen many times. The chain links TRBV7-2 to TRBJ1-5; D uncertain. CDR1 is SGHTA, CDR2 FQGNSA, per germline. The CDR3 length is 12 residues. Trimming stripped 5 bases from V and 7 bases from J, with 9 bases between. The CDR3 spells CASSPPQQPQHF. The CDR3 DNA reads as TGTGCCAGCAGCCCACCCCAACAGCCCCAGCATTTT.

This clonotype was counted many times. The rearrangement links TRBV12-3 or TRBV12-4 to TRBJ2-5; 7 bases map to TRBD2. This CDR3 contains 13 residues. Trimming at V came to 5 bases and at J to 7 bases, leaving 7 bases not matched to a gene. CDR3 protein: CASSRTSGGTQYF. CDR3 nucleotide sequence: TGTGCCAGCAGTCGGACTAGTGGGGGGACCCAGTACTTC.

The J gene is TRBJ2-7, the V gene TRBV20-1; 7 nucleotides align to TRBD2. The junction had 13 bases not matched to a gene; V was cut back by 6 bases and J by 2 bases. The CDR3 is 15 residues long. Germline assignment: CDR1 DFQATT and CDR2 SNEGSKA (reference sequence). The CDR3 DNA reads TGCAGTGCGCCCGAACAGGCAGCGGGGACCTACGAGCAGTACTTC. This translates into CSAPEQAAGTYEQYF.

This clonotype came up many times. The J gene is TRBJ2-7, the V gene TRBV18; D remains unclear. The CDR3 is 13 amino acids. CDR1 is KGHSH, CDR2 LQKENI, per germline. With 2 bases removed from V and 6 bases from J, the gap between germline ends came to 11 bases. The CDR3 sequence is CASSPRTDGEQYF. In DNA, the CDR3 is TGTGCCAGCTCACCAAGGACGGACGGCGAGCAGTACTTC.

Written as DNA, the CDR3 is TGCAGCGTTGCGGGACAGGGGACTGAAGCTTTCTTT. It translates to CSVAGQGTEAFF. J is TRBJ1-1 and V is TRBV29-1; 10 bases agree with TRBD1. The CDR3 extends over 12 amino acids. Looked up from germline, CDR1 is SQVTM and CDR2 is ANQGSEA. Trimming cost V 4 bases and J 5 bases; bases outside gene matches: 1.

CDR3 sequence (DNA): TGTGCCAGCACCGACAGGGGCTCCTACAATGAGCAGTTCTTC. Translation: CASTDRGSYNEQFF. The chain joins TRBV6-1 to TRBJ2-1; TRBD1 aligns across 8 bases. With 7 bases clipped from V and 0 bases from J, the junction kept 2 bases outside the gene matches. CDR1 and CDR2 (germline): MNHNS, SASEGT. This CDR3 contains 14 residues.

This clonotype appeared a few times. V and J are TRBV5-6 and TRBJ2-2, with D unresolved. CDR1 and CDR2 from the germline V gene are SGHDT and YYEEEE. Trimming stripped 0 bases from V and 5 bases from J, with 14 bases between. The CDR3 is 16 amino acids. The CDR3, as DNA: TGTGCCAGCAGCTTGGAGGTGAATCGGAGAACCGGGGAGCTGTTTTTT. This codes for CASSLEVNRRTGELFF.

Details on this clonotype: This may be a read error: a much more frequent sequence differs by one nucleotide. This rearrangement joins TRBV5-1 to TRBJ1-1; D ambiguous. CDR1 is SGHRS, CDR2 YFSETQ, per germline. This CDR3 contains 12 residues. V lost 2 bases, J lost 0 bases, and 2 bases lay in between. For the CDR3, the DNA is TGCGCCAGCAGCTTTTTGAACACTGAAGCTTTCTTT. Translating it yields CASSFLNTEAFF.

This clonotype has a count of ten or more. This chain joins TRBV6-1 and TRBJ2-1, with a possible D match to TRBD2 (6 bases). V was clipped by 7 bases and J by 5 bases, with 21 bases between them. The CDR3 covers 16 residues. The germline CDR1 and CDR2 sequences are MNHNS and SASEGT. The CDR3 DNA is TGTGCCAGCAAACATACGGGACTGGAAGGCCACAATGAGCAGTTCTTC. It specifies CASKHTGLEGHNEQFF.

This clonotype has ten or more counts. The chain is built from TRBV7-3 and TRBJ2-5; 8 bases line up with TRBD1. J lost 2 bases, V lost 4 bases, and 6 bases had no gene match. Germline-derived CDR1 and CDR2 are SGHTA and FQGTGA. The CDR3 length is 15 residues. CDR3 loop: CASSSGQGRQETQYF. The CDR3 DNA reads TGTGCCAGCAGCTCTGGACAGGGTCGGCAAGAGACCCAGTACTTC. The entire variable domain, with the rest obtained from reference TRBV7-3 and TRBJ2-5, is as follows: GAGVSQTPSNKVTEKGKYVELRCDPISGHTALYWYRQSLGQGPEFLIYFQGTGAADDSGLPNDRFFAVRPEGSVSTLKIQRTERGDSAVYLCASSSGQGRQETQYFGPGTRLLVL.

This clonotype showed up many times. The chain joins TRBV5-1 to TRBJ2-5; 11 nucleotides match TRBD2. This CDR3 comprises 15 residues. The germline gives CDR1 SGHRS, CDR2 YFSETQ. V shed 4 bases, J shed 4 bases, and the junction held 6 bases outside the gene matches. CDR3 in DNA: TGCGCCAGCAGCCCCACTAGCGGGGGCTCAGAGACCCAGTACTTC. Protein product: CASSPTSGGSETQYF.

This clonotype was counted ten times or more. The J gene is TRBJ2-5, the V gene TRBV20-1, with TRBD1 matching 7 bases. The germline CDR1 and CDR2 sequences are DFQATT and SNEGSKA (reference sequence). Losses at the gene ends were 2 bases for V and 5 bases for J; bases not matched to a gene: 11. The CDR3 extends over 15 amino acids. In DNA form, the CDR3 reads TGCAGTGCTAGATTGTGGGCAGGGGGACGGGAGACCCAGTACTTC. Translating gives CSARLWAGGRETQYF.

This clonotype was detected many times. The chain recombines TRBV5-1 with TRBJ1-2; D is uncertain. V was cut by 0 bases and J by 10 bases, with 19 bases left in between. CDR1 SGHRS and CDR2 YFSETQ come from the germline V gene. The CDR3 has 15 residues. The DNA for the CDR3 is TGCGCCAGCAGCTTGGAGCTGGGCCTCTCAGGCTTCTACACCTTC. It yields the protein CASSLELGLSGFYTF.

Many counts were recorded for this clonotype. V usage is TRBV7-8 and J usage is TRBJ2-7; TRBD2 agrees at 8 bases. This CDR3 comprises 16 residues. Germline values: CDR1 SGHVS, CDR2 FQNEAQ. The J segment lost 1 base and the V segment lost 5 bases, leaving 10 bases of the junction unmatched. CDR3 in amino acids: CASSLTGGGSSYEQYF. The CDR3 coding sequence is TGTGCCAGCAGCCTTACCGGCGGGGGGTCTTCCTACGAGCAGTACTTC.

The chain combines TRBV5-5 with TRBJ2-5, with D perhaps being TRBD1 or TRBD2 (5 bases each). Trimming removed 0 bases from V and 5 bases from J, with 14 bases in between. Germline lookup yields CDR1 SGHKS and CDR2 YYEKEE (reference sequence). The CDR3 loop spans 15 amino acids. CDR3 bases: TGTGCCAGCAGCTTGGCCCGAGGGGACGGGGAGACCCAGTACTTC. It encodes CASSLARGDGETQYF. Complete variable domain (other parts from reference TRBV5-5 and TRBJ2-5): DAGVTQSPTHLIKTRGQQVTLRCSPISGHKSVSWYQQVLGQGPQFIFQYYEKEERGRGNFPDRFSARQFPNYSSELNVNALLLGDSALYLCASSLARGDGETQYFGPGTRLLVL.